The rows below give T cell receptor beta chains drawn from one sample of a study of identical twins. TCRdb used MiXCR to reprocess the 5' RACE reads, holding one entry per CDR3 protein. The sample includes approximately 600,000 distinct CDR3 sequences, roughly 6.6% of them seen just once. Separately, the same data were catalogued under a study of yellow fever vaccine responses in identical twins.

Material for sequencing was PBMCs. Receptor source: a woman between 18 and 29 years old in good health. Both conserved end residues are part of each CDR3. Fields, in order: CDR3 protein, V gene, D gene, J gene. D genes are given only for firm matches.

CDR3: CASIIGRISGYGYTF
V: TRBV6-5
D: .
J: TRBJ1-2

CDR3: CASTVRRDHEQYF
V: TRBV6-1
D: .
J: TRBJ2-7

CDR3: CSARDPTSGSGADTQYF
V: TRBV20-1
D: TRBD2
J: TRBJ2-3

CDR3: CAIRPGGIADTQYF
V: TRBV10-3
D: TRBD2
J: TRBJ2-3

CDR3: CAFCLTGKTSGRFNEQFF
V: TRBV3-1
D: TRBD2
J: TRBJ2-1

CDR3: CASSFSGGYGYTF
V: TRBV12-3/TRBV12-4
D: .
J: TRBJ1-2

CDR3: CASSSQREGSAGELFF
V: TRBV4-1
D: TRBD2
J: TRBJ2-2

CDR3: CASTASRETQYF
V: TRBV10-2
D: .
J: TRBJ2-5

CDR3: CASGETTMNTEAFF
V: TRBV6-1
D: .
J: TRBJ1-1

CDR3: CASSHRTTSYEQYF
V: TRBV7-2
D: .
J: TRBJ2-7

CDR3: CASRGGGNQPQHF
V: TRBV6-6
D: .
J: TRBJ1-5

CDR3: CASSTALGPYEQYF
V: TRBV12-3/TRBV12-4
D: .
J: TRBJ2-7

CDR3: CSARVAAGGDETQYF
V: TRBV20-1
D: TRBD2
J: TRBJ2-5

CDR3: CASSLGGFGYTF
V: TRBV12-3/TRBV12-4
D: .
J: TRBJ1-2

CDR3: CAISPGAHDTQYF
V: TRBV10-3
D: .
J: TRBJ2-3

CDR3: CSASSGSGRGDTQYF
V: TRBV20-1
D: TRBD2
J: TRBJ2-3

CDR3: CATSPTTGGKYNEQFF
V: TRBV24-1
D: TRBD1
J: TRBJ2-1

CDR3: CASSQEVTHGYTF
V: TRBV4-1
D: .
J: TRBJ1-2

CDR3: CASSPYNAGAREQYF
V: TRBV14
D: .
J: TRBJ2-7

CDR3: CASSSTAGLHGELFF
V: TRBV7-8
D: .
J: TRBJ2-2